This T cell receptor beta chain was recorded in a study of CD8 T cells in ankylosing spondylitis. CDR1 and CDR2 from the germline V gene are SGHRS and YFSETQ. CDR3 length: 14 residues. Trimming took 0 bases from V and 2 from J, leaving 8 bases between them. Libraries for TCR beta were made by quantitative 5'-RACE with molecular barcodes. One entry per CDR3 protein results from TCRdb running MiXCR on the 5' RACE reads. The profile covers some 140,000 distinct CDR3 sequences, with 6.5% to 8.5% appearing a single time and approximately 7% taken by the ten largest. This clonotype was seen more than once but under ten times.

This TCR was recovered from a male donor with ankylosing spondylitis. Sequencing input: synovial fluid, either unsorted or a sorted T cell fraction (not recorded which). This chain uses TRBV5-1 with TRBJ2-5; D gene ambiguous. The CDR3 DNA is TGCGCCAGCAGCTTGGTTTACAGTCAAGAGACCCAGTACTTC. Protein product: CASSLVYSQETQYF.